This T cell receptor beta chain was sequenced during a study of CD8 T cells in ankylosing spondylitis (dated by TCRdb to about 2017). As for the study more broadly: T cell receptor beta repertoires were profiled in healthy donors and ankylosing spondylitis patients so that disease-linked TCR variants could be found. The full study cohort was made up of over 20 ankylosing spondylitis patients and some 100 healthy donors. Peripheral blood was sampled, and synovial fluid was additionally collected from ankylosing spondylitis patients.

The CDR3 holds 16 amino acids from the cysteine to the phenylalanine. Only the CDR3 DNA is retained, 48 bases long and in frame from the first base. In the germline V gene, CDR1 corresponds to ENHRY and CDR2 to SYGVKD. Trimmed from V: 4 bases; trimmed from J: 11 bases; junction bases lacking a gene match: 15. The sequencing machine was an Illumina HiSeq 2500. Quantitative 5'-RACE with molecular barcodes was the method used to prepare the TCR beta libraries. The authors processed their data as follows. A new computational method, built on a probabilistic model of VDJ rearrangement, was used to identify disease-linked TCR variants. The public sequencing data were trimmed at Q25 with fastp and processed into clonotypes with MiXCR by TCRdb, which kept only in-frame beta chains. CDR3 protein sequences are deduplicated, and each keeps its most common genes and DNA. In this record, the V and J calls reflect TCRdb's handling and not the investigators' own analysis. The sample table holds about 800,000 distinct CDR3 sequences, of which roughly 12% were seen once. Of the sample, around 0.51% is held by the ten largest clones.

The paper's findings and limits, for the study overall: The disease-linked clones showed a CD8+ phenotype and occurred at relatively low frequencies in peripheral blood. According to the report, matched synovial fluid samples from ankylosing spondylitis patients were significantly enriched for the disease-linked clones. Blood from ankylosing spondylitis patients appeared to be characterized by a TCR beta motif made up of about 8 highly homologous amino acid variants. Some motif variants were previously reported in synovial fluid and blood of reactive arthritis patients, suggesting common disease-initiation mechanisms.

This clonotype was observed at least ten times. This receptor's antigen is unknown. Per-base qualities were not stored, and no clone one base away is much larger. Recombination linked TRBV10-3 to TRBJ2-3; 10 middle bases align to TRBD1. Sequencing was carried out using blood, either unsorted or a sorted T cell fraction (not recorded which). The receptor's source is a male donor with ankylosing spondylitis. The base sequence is TGTGCCATCAGTGCTCCGGGACAGGGGACCCAGATTGTGCAGTATTTT. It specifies CAISAPGQGTQIVQYF.